A selection of T cell receptor beta chains follows, all from one sample in a study of post-analysis software for immune sequencing data. TCRdb called the PCR reads again in MiXCR, with one record for every CDR3 protein. The sample has around 500,000 distinct CDR3 sequences, around 34% seen once; the top ten hold 4.5% to 7.5%. The sequenced sample consisted of blood. These receptors originate from a girl aged 2-17 years with multiple sclerosis. Both conserved end residues are part of each CDR3. The order of the fields is J gene, V gene, D gene, clone size, CDR3 DNA, CDR3 protein. D genes are given only for firm matches. Clone size appears in some rows only: once, few, many, or a class for an expanded clone.

j_gene: TRBJ1-4; v_gene: TRBV7-8; d_gene: .; abundance: .; CDR3nt: TGTGCCAGCAGCACGTACCGGGACGGAAAACTGTTTTTT; CDR3aa: CASSTYRDGKLFF
j_gene: TRBJ2-1; v_gene: TRBV12-3/TRBV12-4; d_gene: TRBD1; abundance: few; CDR3nt: TGTGCCAGCAGTTCTCCCGGGACAGCTTACAATGAGCAGTTCTTC; CDR3aa: CASSSPGTAYNEQFF
j_gene: TRBJ1-5; v_gene: TRBV19; d_gene: .; abundance: few; CDR3nt: TGTGCCAGTAGTATCCAGTATCAGCCCCAGCATTTT; CDR3aa: CASSIQYQPQHF
j_gene: TRBJ2-5; v_gene: TRBV29-1; d_gene: TRBD1; abundance: .; CDR3nt: TGCAGCGTTATTGGGACAGCAGAGACCCAGTACTTC; CDR3aa: CSVIGTAETQYF
j_gene: TRBJ1-4; v_gene: TRBV7-2; d_gene: .; abundance: .; CDR3nt: TGTGCCAGCAGCTTAGTTCGGTCGGGATGGGGAACTAATGAAAAACTGTTTTTT; CDR3aa: CASSLVRSGWGTNEKLFF
j_gene: TRBJ1-2; v_gene: TRBV20-1; d_gene: TRBD1; abundance: few; CDR3nt: TGCAGTGCTACGACGGGACAGAACTATGGCTACACCTTC; CDR3aa: CSATTGQNYGYTF
j_gene: TRBJ1-5; v_gene: TRBV6-5; d_gene: TRBD1; abundance: .; CDR3nt: TGTGCCAGCAGCCGGAGACAGGGGAATCAGCCCCAGCATTTT; CDR3aa: CASSRRQGNQPQHF
j_gene: TRBJ2-7; v_gene: TRBV12-3/TRBV12-4; d_gene: .; abundance: .; CDR3nt: TGTGCCAGCGGGACGGGACGGGACTACGAGCAGTACTTC; CDR3aa: CASGTGRDYEQYF
j_gene: TRBJ1-5; v_gene: TRBV29-1; d_gene: TRBD1; abundance: few; CDR3nt: TGCAGCGTTGACTTCCCAGGGGGCTATCAGCCCCAGCATTTT; CDR3aa: CSVDFPGGYQPQHF
j_gene: TRBJ2-1; v_gene: TRBV5-6; d_gene: .; abundance: many; CDR3nt: TGTGCCAGCAGCAGGCGGACTATAGTTCCTTACAATGAGCAGTTCTTC; CDR3aa: CASSRRTIVPYNEQFF
j_gene: TRBJ1-2; v_gene: TRBV20-1; d_gene: .; abundance: few; CDR3nt: TGCAGTGCTAGGGATAGGGAGTGGGACTATGGCTACACCTTC; CDR3aa: CSARDREWDYGYTF
j_gene: TRBJ1-2; v_gene: TRBV7-9; d_gene: TRBD1; abundance: many; CDR3nt: TGTGCCAGCAGCTTAGCGGGGACAGGGAACTATGGCTACACCTTC; CDR3aa: CASSLAGTGNYGYTF
j_gene: TRBJ1-4; v_gene: TRBV10-1; d_gene: TRBD1; abundance: .; CDR3nt: TGCGCCAGCAGCCCCGGACAGGGAGGCCTCGCTAATGAAAAACTGTTTTTT; CDR3aa: CASSPGQGGLANEKLFF
j_gene: TRBJ1-1; v_gene: TRBV6-1; d_gene: .; abundance: .; CDR3nt: TGTGCCAGCAGTGAAGCGCGAATCGTTGAAGCTTTCTTT; CDR3aa: CASSEARIVEAFF
j_gene: TRBJ2-3; v_gene: TRBV3-1; d_gene: TRBD2; abundance: .; CDR3nt: TGTGCCAGCAGCCCACAGCGGGGGAGCTCCACAGATACGCAGTATTTT; CDR3aa: CASSPQRGSSTDTQYF
j_gene: TRBJ2-3; v_gene: TRBV3-1; d_gene: .; abundance: .; CDR3nt: TGTGCCAGCAGACCGTCAGGATGGGGGACGCAGTATTTT; CDR3aa: CASRPSGWGTQYF
j_gene: TRBJ2-1; v_gene: TRBV18; d_gene: .; abundance: few; CDR3nt: TGTACCAGCTCACCATACGTTCCCAAAAACAATGAGCAGTTCTTC; CDR3aa: CTSSPYVPKNNEQFF
j_gene: TRBJ2-5; v_gene: TRBV6-6; d_gene: TRBD2; abundance: .; CDR3nt: TGTGCCAGCAGCGTGGGTGGTAGCGGGGCTGGAAAGACCCAGTACTTC; CDR3aa: CASSVGGSGAGKTQYF
j_gene: TRBJ2-3; v_gene: TRBV20-1; d_gene: .; abundance: many; CDR3nt: TGCAGTGCTAGAGAGGCCCTGTCGGATACGCAGTATTTT; CDR3aa: CSAREALSDTQYF
j_gene: TRBJ1-5; v_gene: TRBV18; d_gene: .; abundance: once; CDR3nt: TGTGCCAGCTCCGGTATCGGCGGCGGCAATCAGCCCCAGCATTTT; CDR3aa: CASSGIGGGNQPQHF
j_gene: TRBJ2-1; v_gene: TRBV24-1; d_gene: TRBD1; abundance: .; CDR3nt: TGTGCCACCAGTGATTTGCCCGCCGGGACAGGGGTAAGGGAGCAGTTCTTC; CDR3aa: CATSDLPAGTGVREQFF
j_gene: TRBJ2-1; v_gene: TRBV7-8; d_gene: TRBD2; abundance: .; CDR3nt: TGTGCCAGTTCTAGCGGGGGGGCTAGAGAGCAGTTCTTC; CDR3aa: CASSSGGAREQFF
j_gene: TRBJ1-2; v_gene: TRBV6-6; d_gene: .; abundance: few; CDR3nt: TGTGCCAGCATGAAGACAGGTCAGCACTATGGCTACACCTTC; CDR3aa: CASMKTGQHYGYTF
j_gene: TRBJ2-7; v_gene: TRBV20-1; d_gene: .; abundance: .; CDR3nt: TGCAGTGCTAGTGTCTCCCCCTACGAGCAGTACTTC; CDR3aa: CSASVSPYEQYF
j_gene: TRBJ2-2; v_gene: TRBV2; d_gene: .; abundance: .; CDR3nt: TGTGCCAGCAAAGACAGACAGACCGGGGAGCTGTTTTTT; CDR3aa: CASKDRQTGELFF
j_gene: TRBJ2-7; v_gene: TRBV10-1; d_gene: .; abundance: .; CDR3nt: TGCGCCAGCAGGGAGACTACCCTTCTACGACGCGAGCAGTACTTC; CDR3aa: CASRETTLLRREQYF
j_gene: TRBJ2-3; v_gene: TRBV6-4; d_gene: TRBD2; abundance: .; CDR3nt: TGTGCCAGCAGTAGCGTTAGCGGGGGGGCAACGCAGTATTTT; CDR3aa: CASSSVSGGATQYF
j_gene: TRBJ1-4; v_gene: TRBV5-6; d_gene: .; abundance: few; CDR3nt: TGTGCCAGCAGCACTGGACAACCGAATGAAAAACTGTTTTTT; CDR3aa: CASSTGQPNEKLFF
j_gene: TRBJ2-7; v_gene: TRBV12-3/TRBV12-4; d_gene: .; abundance: few; CDR3nt: TGTGCCAGCTGCGGCGGGGCGCGATGGTACGAGCAGTACTTC; CDR3aa: CASCGGARWYEQYF
j_gene: TRBJ1-6; v_gene: TRBV27; d_gene: .; abundance: .; CDR3nt: TGTGCCAGCAGTTTATCGATGGAGAGCTCCTATAATTCACCCCTCCACTTT; CDR3aa: CASSLSMESSYNSPLHF
j_gene: TRBJ2-3; v_gene: TRBV10-3; d_gene: TRBD2; abundance: few; CDR3nt: TGTGCCACGAGACTAGCGGGGGGGGCAGATACGCAGTATTTT; CDR3aa: CATRLAGGADTQYF
j_gene: TRBJ2-5; v_gene: TRBV2; d_gene: .; abundance: .; CDR3nt: TGTGCCAGCAGTGGTGGTAGGGCGGAAGAGACCCAGTACTTC; CDR3aa: CASSGGRAEETQYF
j_gene: TRBJ2-5; v_gene: TRBV12-3/TRBV12-4; d_gene: TRBD1; abundance: .; CDR3nt: TGTGCCAGCAGTCTTGGGACAGGGGGGAAATGGGAGACCCAGTACTTC; CDR3aa: CASSLGTGGKWETQYF
j_gene: TRBJ2-4; v_gene: TRBV12-3/TRBV12-4; d_gene: .; abundance: .; CDR3nt: TGTGCCAGCAGTTCTCCGGAGGGACAGTACTCTCTCAGGGGCAAAAACATTCAGTACTTC; CDR3aa: CASSSPEGQYSLRGKNIQYF
j_gene: TRBJ2-1; v_gene: TRBV5-1; d_gene: .; abundance: many; CDR3nt: TGCGCCAGCAGGGGAGCCTCCTACAATGAGCAGTTCTTC; CDR3aa: CASRGASYNEQFF
j_gene: TRBJ1-1; v_gene: TRBV5-1; d_gene: TRBD1; abundance: few; CDR3nt: TGCGCCAGCAGACTGAGACAGGGGGACACTGAAGCTTTCTTT; CDR3aa: CASRLRQGDTEAFF
j_gene: TRBJ2-7; v_gene: TRBV3-1; d_gene: TRBD1; abundance: .; CDR3nt: TGTGCCAGCAGCCCTTTATCCGCAGGGGGTCTCGACGAGCAGTACTTC; CDR3aa: CASSPLSAGGLDEQYF
j_gene: TRBJ1-2; v_gene: TRBV20-1; d_gene: .; abundance: few; CDR3nt: TGCAGTGCAGTATCACCCGGGGAGGCCTATGGCTACACCTTC; CDR3aa: CSAVSPGEAYGYTF
j_gene: TRBJ2-3; v_gene: TRBV5-1; d_gene: .; abundance: few; CDR3nt: TGCGCCAGCAGCTTGGGAGGCCCAACAGATACGCAGTATTTT; CDR3aa: CASSLGGPTDTQYF
j_gene: TRBJ2-3; v_gene: TRBV20-1; d_gene: .; abundance: few; CDR3nt: TGCAGTGCTAGACCCAACACAGATACGCAGTATTTT; CDR3aa: CSARPNTDTQYF
j_gene: TRBJ1-2; v_gene: TRBV6-5; d_gene: .; abundance: few; CDR3nt: TGTGCCAGCAGTCGGACAGTCGCTAACTATGGCTACACCTTC; CDR3aa: CASSRTVANYGYTF
j_gene: TRBJ2-1; v_gene: TRBV10-3; d_gene: .; abundance: few; CDR3nt: TGTGCCATCAGTGAGTTTAGCGCAGACAATGAGCAGTTCTTC; CDR3aa: CAISEFSADNEQFF
j_gene: TRBJ2-1; v_gene: TRBV24-1; d_gene: .; abundance: .; CDR3nt: TGTGCCACCAGTGATCTCGTAACGGGGCAGTTCTTC; CDR3aa: CATSDLVTGQFF
j_gene: TRBJ2-1; v_gene: TRBV12-3/TRBV12-4; d_gene: .; abundance: few; CDR3nt: TGTGCCACCGTAGAAATCTTGGGAAATGAGCAGTTCTTC; CDR3aa: CATVEILGNEQFF
j_gene: TRBJ2-5; v_gene: TRBV3-1; d_gene: .; abundance: .; CDR3nt: TGTGCCAGCAGCCCCCAATCATGGGAGACCCAGTACTTC; CDR3aa: CASSPQSWETQYF
j_gene: TRBJ2-5; v_gene: TRBV5-1; d_gene: .; abundance: many; CDR3nt: TGCGCCAGCAGCTTGTCGGGGCAAGAGACCCAGTACTTC; CDR3aa: CASSLSGQETQYF
j_gene: TRBJ1-2; v_gene: TRBV5-1; d_gene: .; abundance: few; CDR3nt: TGCGCCAGCAGCTTGGACACAGGTGGTGGCTACACCTTC; CDR3aa: CASSLDTGGGYTF
j_gene: TRBJ1-2; v_gene: TRBV29-1; d_gene: TRBD1; abundance: .; CDR3nt: TGCAGCGTGTACAGGGGCTTTAATGGCTACACCTTC; CDR3aa: CSVYRGFNGYTF
j_gene: TRBJ2-7; v_gene: TRBV18; d_gene: .; abundance: .; CDR3nt: TGTGCCAGCTCACAGGCAGGGAGCTCCTACGAGCAGTACTTC; CDR3aa: CASSQAGSSYEQYF
j_gene: TRBJ1-6; v_gene: TRBV20-1; d_gene: TRBD1; abundance: few; CDR3nt: TGCAGTGCTACAGGGGGCGCTTCACCCCTCCACTTT; CDR3aa: CSATGGASPLHF
j_gene: TRBJ2-7; v_gene: TRBV20-1; d_gene: .; abundance: .; CDR3nt: TGCAGTGCTAGAGGGGTGACGGAAACCTACGAGCAGTACTTC; CDR3aa: CSARGVTETYEQYF